This TCR beta chain was recovered during a study of technical replicates of blood from a handful of donors. V trimming: 2 bases; J trimming: 3 bases; junction bases outside the gene matches: 7. The CDR3 loop spans 15 amino acids. Germline V gene data show CDR1 as SGHKS and CDR2 as YYEKEE (reference sequence). Profiled with immunoSEQ multiplex PCR; TCRdb holds only in-frame clones, not every one. The sample lists about 82,000 clones, about 91% occurring once. The clonotype originates from a human donor in good health. The J gene is TRBJ2-7, the V gene TRBV5-5, with 8 positions matching TRBD2. The sample taken for sequencing was T cells isolated from PBMCs. The CDR3 region has the DNA TGTGCCAGCAGCTTTTGGAGTAGCGGGAACTACGAGCAGTACTTC. It encodes CASSFWSSGNYEQYF.